In its sample, the clone carrying this T cell receptor (beta chain) was seen a few times. Being one base from a much bigger clone, this may be a read error. The authors deemed Graves' hyperthyroidism stable absent ophthalmopathy progression within 18 months. Diagnostic assessment was based on clinical symptoms, serum thyroxine and TRAb, thyroid ultrasound and orbital computed tomography. This sample holds PBMCs from approximately 10 ml fresh peripheral blood. The sample belongs to a study of T cells in Graves' hyperthyroidism and ophthalmopathy. In the study overall: Peripheral blood was drawn at first diagnosis, prior to all treatment.

The CDR3 sequence is 11 residues long. CDR1 and CDR2 (germline): SEHNR, FQNEAQ (reference sequence). It was RNA transcripts that yielded the amplified TCR beta CDR3 regions. HTBI primers were the set used in a first-round RT-PCR of the TCR CDR3. Using its own MiXCR run on the multiplex PCR reads, TCRdb lists one record per CDR3 protein. This sample has roughly 380,000 distinct CDR3 sequences; about 20% occur once, and the top ten carry around 3.4%. The clonotype comes from a woman younger than 35 with Graves' hyperthyroidism. The rearrangement links TRBV7-9 to TRBJ1-2, with unresolved D. Material for sequencing was blood. CDR3 region: CASTLDYGYTF. The CDR3 DNA sequence: TGTGCCAGCACCTTAGACTATGGCTACACCTTC.